This TCR beta chain was sequenced during a study of technical replicates of blood from a handful of donors (dated 2017 in TCRdb). The library was generated by the immunoSEQ multiplex PCR assay. In its TCRdb copy, this immuneACCESS table keeps in-frame sequences only and misses some clones. Where compared with another copy, unresolved V genes explain less than half of these, and the others have no known cause. Counted in this sample were 65,000 to 85,000 clones; around 94% of them appeared once. About 0.35% of the sample rests with the top ten. As for this clone: The antigen this receptor binds is unknown. Qualities for individual bases were not recorded, and no much larger clone is one base off.

Reading from cysteine to phenylalanine, the CDR3 counts 16 amino acids. This entry keeps only the CDR3 DNA: 48 bases, framed from base 1. Reading the germline V gene (reference sequence) gives CDR1 SEHNR and CDR2 FQNEAQ. The germline ends are 12 bases apart after V is trimmed by 1 base and J by 0 bases. Sequencing was performed on T cells isolated from PBMCs. This sequence uses TRBV7-9 and TRBJ1-2, and possibly TRBD1, on 6 matching bases. This TCR derives from a human donor in good health. The CDR3 corresponds to CASSLDQGRPNYGYTF. The nucleotides are TGTGCCAGCAGCTTAGATCAGGGGAGACCTAACTATGGCTACACCTTC.